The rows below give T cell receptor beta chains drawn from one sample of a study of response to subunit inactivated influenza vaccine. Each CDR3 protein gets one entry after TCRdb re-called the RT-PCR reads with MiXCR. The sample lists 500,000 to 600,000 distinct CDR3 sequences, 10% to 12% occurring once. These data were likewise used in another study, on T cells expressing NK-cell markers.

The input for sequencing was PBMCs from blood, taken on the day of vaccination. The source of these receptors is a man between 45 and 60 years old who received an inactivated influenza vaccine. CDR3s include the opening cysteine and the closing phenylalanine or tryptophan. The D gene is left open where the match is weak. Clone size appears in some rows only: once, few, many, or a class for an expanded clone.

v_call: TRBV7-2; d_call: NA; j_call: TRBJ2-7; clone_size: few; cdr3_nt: TGTGCCAGCAGCTTAGACCAGGGGGGTTCCTACGAGCAGTACTTC; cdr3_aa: CASSLDQGGSYEQYF
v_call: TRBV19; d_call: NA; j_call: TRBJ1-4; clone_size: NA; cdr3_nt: TGTGCCAGTCGCTGGACATCCGCAACTAATGAAAAACTGTTTTTT; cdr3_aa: CASRWTSATNEKLFF
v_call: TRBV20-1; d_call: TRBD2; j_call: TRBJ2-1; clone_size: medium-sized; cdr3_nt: TGCAGTGCTGTACCGGGACTAGACTACAATGAGCAGTTCTTC; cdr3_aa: CSAVPGLDYNEQFF
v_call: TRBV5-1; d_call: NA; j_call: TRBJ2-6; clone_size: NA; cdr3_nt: TGCGCCAGCAGCTTGGTCCCGTGGGCAGGGGCTCCCTCTGGGGCCAACGTCCTGACTTTC; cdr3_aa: CASSLVPWAGAPSGANVLTF
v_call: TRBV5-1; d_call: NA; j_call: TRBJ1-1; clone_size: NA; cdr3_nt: TGCGCCAGCAGCTCGTCCGGGACGAACACTGAAGCTTTCTTT; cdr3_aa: CASSSSGTNTEAFF
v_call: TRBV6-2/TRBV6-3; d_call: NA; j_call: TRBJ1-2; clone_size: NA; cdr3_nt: TGTGCCAGCAGCCGACAGGACTATGGCTACACCTTC; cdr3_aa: CASSRQDYGYTF
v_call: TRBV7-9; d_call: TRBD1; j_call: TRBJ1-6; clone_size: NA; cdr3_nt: TGTGCCAGCAGCTTGGACAGGGTAGGATCTTCACCCCTCCACTTT; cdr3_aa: CASSLDRVGSSPLHF
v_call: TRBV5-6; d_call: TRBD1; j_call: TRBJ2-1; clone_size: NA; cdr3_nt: TGTGCCAGCAGCCGAGGACAGGGGGCGCACAATGAGCAGTTCTTC; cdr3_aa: CASSRGQGAHNEQFF
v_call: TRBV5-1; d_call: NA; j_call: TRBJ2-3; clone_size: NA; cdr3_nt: TGCCCCAGGGGGGGGGGACGCACAGATACGCAGTATTTT; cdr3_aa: CPRGGGRTDTQYF
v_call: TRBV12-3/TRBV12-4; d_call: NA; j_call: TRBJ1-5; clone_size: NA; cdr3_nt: TGTGCCAGCAGTTTATGGGAATCCAGCAATCAGCCCCAGCATTTT; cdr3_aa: CASSLWESSNQPQHF
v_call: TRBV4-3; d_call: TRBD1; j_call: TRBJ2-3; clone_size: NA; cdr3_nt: TGCGCCAGCAGCCAATTACGACAGGGCAGTACGCAGTATTTT; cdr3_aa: CASSQLRQGSTQYF
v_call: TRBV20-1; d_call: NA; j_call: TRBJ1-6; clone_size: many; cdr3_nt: TGCAGTGCTAGAGATGACCGGGCCAAGGTCCCCCACTTT; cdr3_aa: CSARDDRAKVPHF
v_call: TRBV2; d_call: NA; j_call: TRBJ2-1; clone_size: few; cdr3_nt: TGTGCCAGCAGTGAAGAAAAAGGGGGTGAGCAGTTCTTC; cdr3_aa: CASSEEKGGEQFF
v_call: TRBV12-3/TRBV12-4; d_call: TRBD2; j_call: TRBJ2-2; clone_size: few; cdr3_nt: TGTGCCAGCAGTTTAAGGGTAGCGGGGAACACCGGGGAGCTGTTTTTT; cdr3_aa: CASSLRVAGNTGELFF
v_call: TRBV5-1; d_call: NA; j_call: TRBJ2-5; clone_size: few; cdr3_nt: TGCGCCAGCAGCTTCGGCGGCCTGTACCAAGAGACCCAGTACTTC; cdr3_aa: CASSFGGLYQETQYF
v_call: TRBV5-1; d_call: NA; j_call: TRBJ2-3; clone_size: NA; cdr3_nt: TGCGCCAGCAGCCCGGTGGGGCGCGATACGCAGTATTTT; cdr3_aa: CASSPVGRDTQYF
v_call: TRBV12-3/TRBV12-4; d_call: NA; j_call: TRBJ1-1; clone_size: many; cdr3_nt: TGTGCCAGCGGCTTCGCTGGGGCCACTGAAGCTTTCTTT; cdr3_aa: CASGFAGATEAFF
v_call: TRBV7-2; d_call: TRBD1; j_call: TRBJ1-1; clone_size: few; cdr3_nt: TGTGCCAGCAGCTTGGGCAGGGGGCCCGGGGCCACTGAAGCTTTCTTT; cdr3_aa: CASSLGRGPGATEAFF
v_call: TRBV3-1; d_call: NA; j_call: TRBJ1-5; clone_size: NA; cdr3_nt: TGTGCCAGCAGCCCAGGAGGGGAGTTCAATCAGCCCCAGCATTTT; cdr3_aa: CASSPGGEFNQPQHF
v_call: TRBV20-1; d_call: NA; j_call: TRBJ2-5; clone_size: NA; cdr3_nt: TGCAGTGCTACCCCCTGGGGGGGCCGAGAGACCCAGTACTTC; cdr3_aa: CSATPWGGRETQYF
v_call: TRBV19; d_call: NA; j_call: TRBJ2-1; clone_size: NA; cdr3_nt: TGTGCCAGTAGCAGTAGAGTACATACTTACAATGAGCAGTTCTTC; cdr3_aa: CASSSRVHTYNEQFF
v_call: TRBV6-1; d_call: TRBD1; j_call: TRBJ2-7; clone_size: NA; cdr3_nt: TGTGCCAGCAGGCAAGGACAGGGATCCTACGAGCAGTACTTC; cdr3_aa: CASRQGQGSYEQYF
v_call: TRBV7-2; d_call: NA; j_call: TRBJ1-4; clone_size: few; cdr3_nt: TGTGCCAGCAGCCTCGGTTCAGGGTGGAGTGAAAAACTGTTTTTT; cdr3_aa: CASSLGSGWSEKLFF
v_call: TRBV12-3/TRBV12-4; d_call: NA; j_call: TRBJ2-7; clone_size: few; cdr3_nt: TGTGCCAGCGGGGGTGGGGTAGTCGCAAAGCAGTACTTC; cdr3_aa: CASGGGVVAKQYF
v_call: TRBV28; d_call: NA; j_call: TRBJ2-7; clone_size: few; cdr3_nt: TGTGCCAGCCTAACCCGGGCCTCGAACGCCGGCGAGCAGTACTTC; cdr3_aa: CASLTRASNAGEQYF
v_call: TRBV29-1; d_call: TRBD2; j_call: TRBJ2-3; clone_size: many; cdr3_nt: TGCAGCGCCGCAATGACTAGCGGGGGGACCACAGATACGCAGTATTTT; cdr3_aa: CSAAMTSGGTTDTQYF
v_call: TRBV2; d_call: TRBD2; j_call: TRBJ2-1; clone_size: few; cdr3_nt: TGTGCCAGCCACGGACTAGCCTCCTACAATGAGCAGTTCTTC; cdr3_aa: CASHGLASYNEQFF
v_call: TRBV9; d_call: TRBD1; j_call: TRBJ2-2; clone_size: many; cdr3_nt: TGTGCCAGCAGCGCAGGGACAGAGAACACCGGGGAGCTGTTTTTT; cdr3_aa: CASSAGTENTGELFF
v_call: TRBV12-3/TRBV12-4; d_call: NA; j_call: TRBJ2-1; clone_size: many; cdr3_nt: TGTGCCAGCAGTCCCCGACTCGGGGCTGAGCAGTTCTTC; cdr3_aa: CASSPRLGAEQFF
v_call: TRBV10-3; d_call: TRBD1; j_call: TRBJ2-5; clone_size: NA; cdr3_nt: TGTGCCATCAGTGCCGGGACAGGGGCAGAGACCCAGTACTTC; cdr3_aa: CAISAGTGAETQYF
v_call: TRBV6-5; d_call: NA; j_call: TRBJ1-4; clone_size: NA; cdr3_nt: TGTGCCAGCAGTTACTCAGCAGGGATACCGCGAACTAATGAAAAACTGTTTTTT; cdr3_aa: CASSYSAGIPRTNEKLFF
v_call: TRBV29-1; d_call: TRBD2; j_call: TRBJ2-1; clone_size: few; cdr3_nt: TGCAGCGTTTCTCGGCGACTAGCGGGGCAGGATGAGCAGTTCTTC; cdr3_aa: CSVSRRLAGQDEQFF
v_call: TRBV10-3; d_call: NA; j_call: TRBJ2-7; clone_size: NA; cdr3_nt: TGTGCCATCAGTTCCGGGCGGACAGACTACGAGCAGTACTTC; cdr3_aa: CAISSGRTDYEQYF
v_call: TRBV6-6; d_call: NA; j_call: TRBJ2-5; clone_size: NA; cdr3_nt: TGTGCCAGCAGTTACAGGCTGGTAGAGACCCAGTACTTC; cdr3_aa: CASSYRLVETQYF
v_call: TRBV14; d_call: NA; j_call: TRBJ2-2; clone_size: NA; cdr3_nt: TGTGCCAGCAGCCTTTACAGGGTCGGGACCGGGGAGCTGTTTTTT; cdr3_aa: CASSLYRVGTGELFF
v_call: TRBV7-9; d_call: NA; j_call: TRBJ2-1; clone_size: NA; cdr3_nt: TGTGCCAGCAGCGCCCGGACAAGACTCTCCCATGAGCAGTTCTTC; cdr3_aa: CASSARTRLSHEQFF
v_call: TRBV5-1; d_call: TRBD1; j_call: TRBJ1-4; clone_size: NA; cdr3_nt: TGCGCCAGCAGCTTGGACACGGGACAGTCTGAAAAACTGTTTTTT; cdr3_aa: CASSLDTGQSEKLFF
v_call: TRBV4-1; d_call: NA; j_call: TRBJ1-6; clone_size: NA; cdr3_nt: TGCGTCAGCAGCCAGATAAATAATTCACCCCTCCACTTT; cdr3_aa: CVSSQINNSPLHF
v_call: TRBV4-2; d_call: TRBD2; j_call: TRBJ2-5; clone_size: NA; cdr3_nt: TGTGCCAGCAGCTCCGCCGTAGCGGGAGGGTGGGAGACCCAGTACTTC; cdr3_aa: CASSSAVAGGWETQYF
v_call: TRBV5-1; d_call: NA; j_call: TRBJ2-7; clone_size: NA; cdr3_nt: TGCGCCAGCAGCTTGGGGCACGGATACGAGCAGTACTTC; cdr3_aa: CASSLGHGYEQYF